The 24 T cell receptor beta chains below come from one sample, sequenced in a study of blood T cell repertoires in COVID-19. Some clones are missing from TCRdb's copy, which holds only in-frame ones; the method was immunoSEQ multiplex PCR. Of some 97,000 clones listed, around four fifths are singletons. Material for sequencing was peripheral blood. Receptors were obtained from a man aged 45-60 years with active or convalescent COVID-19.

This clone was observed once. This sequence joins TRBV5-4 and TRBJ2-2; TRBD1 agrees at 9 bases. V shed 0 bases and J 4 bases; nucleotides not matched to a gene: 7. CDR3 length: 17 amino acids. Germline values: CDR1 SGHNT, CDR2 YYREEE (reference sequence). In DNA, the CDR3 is TGTGCCAGCAGCTTGGGCAAACAGGGGGCGCCCACCGGGGAGCTGTTTTTT. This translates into CASSLGKQGAPTGELFF.

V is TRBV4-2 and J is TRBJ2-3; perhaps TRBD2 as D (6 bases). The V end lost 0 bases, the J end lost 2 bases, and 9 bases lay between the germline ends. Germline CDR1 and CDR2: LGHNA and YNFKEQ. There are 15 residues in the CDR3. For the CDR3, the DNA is TGTGCCAGCAGCCAAGAACCGGGGGACACAGATACGCAGTATTTT. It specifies CASSQEPGDTDTQYF.

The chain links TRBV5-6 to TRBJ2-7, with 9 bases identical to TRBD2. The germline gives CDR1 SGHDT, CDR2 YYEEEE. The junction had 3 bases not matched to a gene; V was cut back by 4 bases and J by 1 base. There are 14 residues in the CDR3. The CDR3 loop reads CASSRSGSSYEQYF. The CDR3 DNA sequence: TGTGCCAGCAGCCGTAGCGGGAGTTCCTACGAGCAGTACTTC. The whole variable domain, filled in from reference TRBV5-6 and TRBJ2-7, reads DAGVTQSPTHLIKTRGQQVTLRCSPKSGHDTVSWYQQALGQGPQFIFQYYEEEERQRGNFPDRFSGHQFPNYSSELNVNALLLGDSALYLCASSRSGSSYEQYFGPGTRLTVT.

In nucleotides, the CDR3 is TGTGCCAGCAGCCACAATGACAGGGGCGGGAATCAGCCCCAGCATTTT. It encodes CASSHNDRGGNQPQHF. The chain combines TRBV3-1 (or the pseudogene TRBV3-2) with TRBJ1-5, with 8 bases fitting TRBD1. Germline V gene data show CDR1 as LGHDT and CDR2 as YNNKEL (reference sequence). J gave up 4 bases and V 3 bases, and 8 bases lay outside the gene matches. The CDR3 is 16 residues long.

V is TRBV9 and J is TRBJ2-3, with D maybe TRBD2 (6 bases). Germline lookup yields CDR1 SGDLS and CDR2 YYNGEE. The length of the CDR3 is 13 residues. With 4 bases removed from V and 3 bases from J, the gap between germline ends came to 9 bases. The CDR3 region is CASSPRGTDTQYF. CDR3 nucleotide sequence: TGTGCCAGCAGCCCGCGGGGAACAGATACGCAGTATTTT.

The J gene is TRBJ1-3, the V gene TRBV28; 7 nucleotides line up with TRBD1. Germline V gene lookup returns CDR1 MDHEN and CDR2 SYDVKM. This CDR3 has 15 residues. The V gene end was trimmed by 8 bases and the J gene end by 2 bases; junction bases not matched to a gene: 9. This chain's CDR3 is CASADRTITGNTIYF. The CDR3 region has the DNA TGTGCCAGCGCGGACAGGACGATTACTGGAAACACCATATATTTT.

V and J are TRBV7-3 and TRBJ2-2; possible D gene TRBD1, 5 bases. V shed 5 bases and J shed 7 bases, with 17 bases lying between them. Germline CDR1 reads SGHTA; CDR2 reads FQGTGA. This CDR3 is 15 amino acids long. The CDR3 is CASSNGAGRVGELFF. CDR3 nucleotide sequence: TGTGCCAGCAGCAATGGGGCAGGGCGAGTCGGGGAGCTGTTTTTT.

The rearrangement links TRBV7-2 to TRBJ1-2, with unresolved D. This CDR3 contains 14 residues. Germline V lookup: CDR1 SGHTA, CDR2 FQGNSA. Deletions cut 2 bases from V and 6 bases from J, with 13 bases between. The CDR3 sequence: CASSLTAQLDGYTF. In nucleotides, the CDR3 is TGTGCCAGCAGCTTAACAGCCCAACTTGATGGCTACACCTTC.

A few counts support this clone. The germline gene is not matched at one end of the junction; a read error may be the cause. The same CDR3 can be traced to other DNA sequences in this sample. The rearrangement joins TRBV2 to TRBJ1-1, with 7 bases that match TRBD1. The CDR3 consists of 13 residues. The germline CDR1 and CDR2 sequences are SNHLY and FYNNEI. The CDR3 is CASSEDRDTEAFF. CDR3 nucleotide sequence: TGTGCCAGCAGCGAAGACAGGGACACTGAAGCTTTCTTT.

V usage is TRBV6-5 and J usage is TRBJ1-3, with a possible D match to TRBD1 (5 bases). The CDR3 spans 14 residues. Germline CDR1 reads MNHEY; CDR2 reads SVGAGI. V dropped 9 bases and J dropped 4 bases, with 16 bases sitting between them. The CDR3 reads CASYLGGLGNTIYF. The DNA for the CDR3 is TGTGCCAGTTACCTGGGGGGGTTGGGAAACACCATATATTTT.

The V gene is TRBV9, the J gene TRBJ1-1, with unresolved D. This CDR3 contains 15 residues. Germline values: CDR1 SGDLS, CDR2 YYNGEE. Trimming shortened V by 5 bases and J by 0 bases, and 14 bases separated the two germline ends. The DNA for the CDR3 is TGTGCCAGCAGTGCGGGATTTTGGGTGAACACTGAAGCTTTCTTT. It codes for CASSAGFWVNTEAFF.

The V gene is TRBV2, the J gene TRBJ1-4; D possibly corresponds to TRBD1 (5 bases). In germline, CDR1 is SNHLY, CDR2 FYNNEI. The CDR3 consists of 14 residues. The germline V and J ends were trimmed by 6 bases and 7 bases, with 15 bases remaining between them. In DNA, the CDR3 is TGTGCCAGCAGAGAGGACATCCAGGGTGAAAAACTGTTTTTT. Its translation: CASREDIQGEKLFF.

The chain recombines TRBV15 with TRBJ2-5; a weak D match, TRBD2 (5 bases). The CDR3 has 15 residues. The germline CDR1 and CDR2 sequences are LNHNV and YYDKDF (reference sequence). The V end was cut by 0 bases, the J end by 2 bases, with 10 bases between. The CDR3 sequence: CATSRDRGQQETQYF. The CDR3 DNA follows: TGTGCCACCAGCAGAGATCGAGGGCAGCAAGAGACCCAGTACTTC.

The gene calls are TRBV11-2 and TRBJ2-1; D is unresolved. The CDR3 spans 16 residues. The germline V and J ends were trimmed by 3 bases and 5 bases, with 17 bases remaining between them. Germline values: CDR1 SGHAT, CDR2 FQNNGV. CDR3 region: CASSLGRHSTDNEQFF. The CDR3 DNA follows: TGTGCCAGCAGCTTGGGCCGACATTCTACGGACAATGAGCAGTTCTTC.

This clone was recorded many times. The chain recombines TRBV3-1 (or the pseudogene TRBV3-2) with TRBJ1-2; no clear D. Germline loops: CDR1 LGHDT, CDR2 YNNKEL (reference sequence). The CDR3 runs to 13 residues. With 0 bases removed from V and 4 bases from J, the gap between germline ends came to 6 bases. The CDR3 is CASSQESIYGYTF. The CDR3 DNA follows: TGTGCCAGCAGCCAAGAGAGCATCTATGGCTACACCTTC.

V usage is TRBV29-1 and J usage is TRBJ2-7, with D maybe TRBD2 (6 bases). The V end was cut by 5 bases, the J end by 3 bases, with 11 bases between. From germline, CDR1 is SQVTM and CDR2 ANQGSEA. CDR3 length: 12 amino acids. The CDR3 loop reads CSVSKGLYEQYF. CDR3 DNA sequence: TGCAGCGTTTCGAAGGGACTCTACGAGCAGTACTTC.

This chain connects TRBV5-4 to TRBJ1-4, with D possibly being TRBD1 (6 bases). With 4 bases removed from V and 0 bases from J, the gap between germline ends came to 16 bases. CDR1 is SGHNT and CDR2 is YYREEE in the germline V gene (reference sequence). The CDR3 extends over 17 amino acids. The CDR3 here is CASSLSDRPPTNEKLFF. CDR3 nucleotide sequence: TGTGCCAGCAGCCTAAGCGACAGGCCTCCAACTAATGAAAAACTGTTTTTT. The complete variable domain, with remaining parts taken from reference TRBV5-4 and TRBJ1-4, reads ETGVTQSPTHLIKTRGQQVTLRCSSQSGHNTVSWYQQALGQGPQFIFQYYREEENGRGNFPPRFSGLQFPNYSSELNVNALELDDSALYLCASSLSDRPPTNEKLFFGSGTQLSVL.

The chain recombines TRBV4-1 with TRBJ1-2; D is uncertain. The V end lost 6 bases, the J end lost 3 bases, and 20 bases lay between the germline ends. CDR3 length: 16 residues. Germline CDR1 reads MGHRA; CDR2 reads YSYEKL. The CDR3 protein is CASSQPSGLSDYGYTF. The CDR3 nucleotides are TGCGCCAGCAGTCAACCGTCGGGTTTATCGGACTATGGCTACACCTTC.

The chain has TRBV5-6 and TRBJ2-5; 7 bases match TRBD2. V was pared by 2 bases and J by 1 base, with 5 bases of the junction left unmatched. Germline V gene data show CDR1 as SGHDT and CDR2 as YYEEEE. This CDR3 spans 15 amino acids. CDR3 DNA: TGTGCCAGCAGCTTAGGCGGGAGTCTCCAAGAGACCCAGTACTTC. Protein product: CASSLGGSLQETQYF.

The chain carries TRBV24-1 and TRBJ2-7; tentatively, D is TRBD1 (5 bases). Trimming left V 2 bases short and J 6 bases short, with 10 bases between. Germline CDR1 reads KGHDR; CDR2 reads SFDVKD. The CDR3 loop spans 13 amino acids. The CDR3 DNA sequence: TGTGCCACCAGTGATTATAGGGGCGTCGAGCAGTACTTC. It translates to CATSDYRGVEQYF.

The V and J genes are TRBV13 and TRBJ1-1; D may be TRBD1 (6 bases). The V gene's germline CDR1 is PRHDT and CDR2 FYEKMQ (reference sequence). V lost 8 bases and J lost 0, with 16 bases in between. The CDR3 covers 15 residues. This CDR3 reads CASAPWDTLNTEAFF. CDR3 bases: TGTGCCAGCGCCCCGTGGGACACCTTGAACACTGAAGCTTTCTTT.

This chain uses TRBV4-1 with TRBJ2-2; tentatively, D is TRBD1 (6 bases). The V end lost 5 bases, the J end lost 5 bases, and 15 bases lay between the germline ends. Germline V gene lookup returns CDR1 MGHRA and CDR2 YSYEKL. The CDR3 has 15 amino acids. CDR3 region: CASSKRQDQTGELFF. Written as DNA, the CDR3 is TGCGCCAGCAGCAAAAGACAGGATCAAACCGGGGAGCTGTTTTTT.

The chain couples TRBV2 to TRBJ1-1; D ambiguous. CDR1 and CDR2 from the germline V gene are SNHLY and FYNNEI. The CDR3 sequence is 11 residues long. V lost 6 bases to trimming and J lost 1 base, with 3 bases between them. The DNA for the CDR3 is TGTGCCAGCAGCCGGAACACTGAAGCTTTCTTT. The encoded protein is CASSRNTEAFF.

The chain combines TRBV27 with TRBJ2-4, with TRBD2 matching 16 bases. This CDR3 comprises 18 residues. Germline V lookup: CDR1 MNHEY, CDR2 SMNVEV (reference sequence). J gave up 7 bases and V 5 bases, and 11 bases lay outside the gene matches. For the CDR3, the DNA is TGTGCCAGCAGTCCGAGGGGACTAGCGGGGGGGGTTAGGAACATTCAGTACTTC. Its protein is CASSPRGLAGGVRNIQYF.